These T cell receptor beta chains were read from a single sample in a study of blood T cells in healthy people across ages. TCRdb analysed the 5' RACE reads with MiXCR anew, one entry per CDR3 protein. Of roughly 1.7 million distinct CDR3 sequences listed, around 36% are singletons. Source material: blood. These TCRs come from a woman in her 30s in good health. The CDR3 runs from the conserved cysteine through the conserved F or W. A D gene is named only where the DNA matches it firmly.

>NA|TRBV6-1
CASSMRPETYEQYF
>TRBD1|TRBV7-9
CASSSWVGTAYNEQFF
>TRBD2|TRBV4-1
CASRGTSAYEQYF
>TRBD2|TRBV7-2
CASGARTSGSIYEQYF
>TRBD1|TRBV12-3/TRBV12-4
CASTSRDRVDQPQHF
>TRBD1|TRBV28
CASSPHGTAPYEQYF
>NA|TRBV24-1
CATGGGRSYNEQYF
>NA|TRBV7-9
CASSLSQQFF
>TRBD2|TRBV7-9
CASSLPQREIQETQFF
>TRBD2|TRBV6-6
CASSFLYRTSGENTQYF
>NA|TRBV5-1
CASSLLNRYEQYF
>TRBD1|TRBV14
CASSQIGTDWNYGYTF
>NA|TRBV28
CASSFYGGTNTGELFF
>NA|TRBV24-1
CATSDRGSPYNEQYF
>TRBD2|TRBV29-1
CSVGGAGSYEQYF
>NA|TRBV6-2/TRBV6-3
CASSYGLAQPQHF
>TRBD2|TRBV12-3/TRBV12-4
CASSLDREEGETQYF
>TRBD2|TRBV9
CASSVASSGGMAYNEQFF
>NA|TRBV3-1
CASSQDPSSGQETQYF
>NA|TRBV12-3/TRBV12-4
CASSLGGGPANTEAFF
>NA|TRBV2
CASSEGYRETQYF
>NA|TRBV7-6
CASSLATTVGTQYF
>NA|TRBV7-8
CASSSQIARGGNTGELFF
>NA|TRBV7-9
CASSLGNSNTEAFF
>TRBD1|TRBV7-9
CATATGTGGHEQYF
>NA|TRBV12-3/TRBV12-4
CASSPWGVMNTEAFF
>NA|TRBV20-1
CSATRGSDQPQHF
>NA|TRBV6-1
CASKPERIGETQYF
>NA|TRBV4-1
CASSQGSRLDSSETQYF
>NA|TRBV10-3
CAISDHSVNTDTQYF
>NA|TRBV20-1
CSALGGADTEAFF
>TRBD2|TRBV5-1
CASRPLADTDTQYF
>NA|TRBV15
CATRRSRGGIADIQYF
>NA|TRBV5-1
CASQPGGPTDTQYF
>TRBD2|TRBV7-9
CASSLAGAGARYEQYF
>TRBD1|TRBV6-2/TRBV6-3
CACNRGQTYEQYF
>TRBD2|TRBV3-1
CACSQDFAGGLGETQYF
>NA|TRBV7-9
CATSPSGSGDYGYTF
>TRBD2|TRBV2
CASRHWTSGSYEQYF
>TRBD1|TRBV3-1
CASSQEGTEEFNGHTF
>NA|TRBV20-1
CSARDRVVGTDTQYF
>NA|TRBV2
CASSGDGSIYGYTF